The clone carrying this T cell receptor beta chain was seen a single time. This CDR3 has 13 amino acids. V dropped 7 bases and J dropped 8; count of bases not matched to a gene: 8. Germline V CDR1 and CDR2: MNHEY, SVGAGI. This specimen comes from a study of cytomegalovirus exposure and HLA in healthy donors. The PCR had 60 Vbeta and 13 Jbeta primers. TCRdb keeps only in-frame clones here, not all; method: immunoSEQ multiplex PCR. The table has some 130,000 clones, about 79% seen once; the top ten hold more than 1.5%. Sequencing was done on a sample of PBMCs. The rearrangement joins TRBV6-5 to TRBJ2-1; 7 positions agree with TRBD1. This clonotype was obtained from a man aged 18 to 29 in good health and CMV-seronegative. CDR3 coding DNA: TGTGCCAGCACTCCGACAGGGCTTTATGAGCAGTTCTTC. It encodes CASTPTGLYEQFF.